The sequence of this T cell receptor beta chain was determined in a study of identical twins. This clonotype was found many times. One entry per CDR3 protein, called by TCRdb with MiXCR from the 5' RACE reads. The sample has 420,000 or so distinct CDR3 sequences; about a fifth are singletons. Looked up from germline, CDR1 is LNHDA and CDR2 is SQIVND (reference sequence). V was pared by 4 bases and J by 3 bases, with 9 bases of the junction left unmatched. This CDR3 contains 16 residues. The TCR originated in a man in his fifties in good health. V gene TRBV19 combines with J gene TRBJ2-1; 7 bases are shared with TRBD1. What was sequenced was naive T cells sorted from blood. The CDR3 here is CASSTPGTEFYNEQFF. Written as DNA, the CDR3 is TGTGCCAGTAGTACCCCCGGGACAGAATTCTACAATGAGCAGTTCTTC.